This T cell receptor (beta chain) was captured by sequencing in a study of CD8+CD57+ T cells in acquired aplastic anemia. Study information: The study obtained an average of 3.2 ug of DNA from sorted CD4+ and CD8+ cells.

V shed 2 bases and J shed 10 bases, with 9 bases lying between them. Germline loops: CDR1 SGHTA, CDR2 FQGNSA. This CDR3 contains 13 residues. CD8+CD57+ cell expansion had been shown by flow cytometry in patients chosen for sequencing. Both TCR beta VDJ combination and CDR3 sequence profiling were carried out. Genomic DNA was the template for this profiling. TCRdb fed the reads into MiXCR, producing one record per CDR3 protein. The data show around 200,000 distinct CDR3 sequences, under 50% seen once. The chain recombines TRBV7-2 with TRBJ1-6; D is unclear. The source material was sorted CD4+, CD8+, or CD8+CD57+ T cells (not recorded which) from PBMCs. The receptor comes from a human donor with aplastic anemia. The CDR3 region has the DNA TGTGCCAGCAGCTTAAAAACGAACTCACCCCTCCACTTT. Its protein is CASSLKTNSPLHF.